This record looks at one TCR beta chain sequence and its context. Alongside a J-beta primer mix, a sample-barcoded 5' primer served in a second PCR lasting roughly 6 to 11 cycles. A minimum of 2.5 million CDR3-containing paired-end reads was obtained for each sample. From the 5' RACE reads, TCRdb called clonotypes with MiXCR, one entry per CDR3 protein. Among hundreds of thousands of distinct CDR3 sequences, about 50% were seen once, and the ten largest hold roughly 13%. This specimen belongs to a study of blood T cells in healthy people across ages. The CDR3 length is 17 residues. Germline-derived CDR1 and CDR2 are MNHEY and SMNVEV (reference sequence). V shed 4 bases and J shed 2 bases, with 18 bases lying between them.

The TCR was taken from a woman older than 75 in good health. Specimen: blood. This chain uses TRBV27 with TRBJ2-1; tentatively, D is TRBD2 (5 bases). The CDR3 DNA reads TGTGCCAGCAGTTCGCGTCCGGACTCGAGAACCTACAATGAGCAGTTCTTC. Its protein is CASSSRPDSRTYNEQFF.